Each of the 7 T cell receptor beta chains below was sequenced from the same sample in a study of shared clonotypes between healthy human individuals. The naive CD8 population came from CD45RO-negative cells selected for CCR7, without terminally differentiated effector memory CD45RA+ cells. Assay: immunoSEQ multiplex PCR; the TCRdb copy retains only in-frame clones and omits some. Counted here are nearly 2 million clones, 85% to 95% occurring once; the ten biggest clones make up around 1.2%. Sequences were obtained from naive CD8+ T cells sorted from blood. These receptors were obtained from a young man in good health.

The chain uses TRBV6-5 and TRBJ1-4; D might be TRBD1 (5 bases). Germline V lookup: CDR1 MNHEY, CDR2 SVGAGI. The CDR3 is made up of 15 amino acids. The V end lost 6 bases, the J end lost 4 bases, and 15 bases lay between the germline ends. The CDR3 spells CASRPGPGGNEKLFF. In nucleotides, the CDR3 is TGTGCCAGCAGACCCGGTCCCGGGGGTAATGAAAAACTGTTTTTT.

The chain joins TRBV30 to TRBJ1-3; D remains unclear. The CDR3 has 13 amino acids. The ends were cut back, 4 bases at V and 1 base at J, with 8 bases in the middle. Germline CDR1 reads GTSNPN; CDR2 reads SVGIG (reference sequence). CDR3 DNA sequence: TGTGCCTGGACCCCCCTGTCTGGAAACACCATATATTTT. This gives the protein CAWTPLSGNTIYF.

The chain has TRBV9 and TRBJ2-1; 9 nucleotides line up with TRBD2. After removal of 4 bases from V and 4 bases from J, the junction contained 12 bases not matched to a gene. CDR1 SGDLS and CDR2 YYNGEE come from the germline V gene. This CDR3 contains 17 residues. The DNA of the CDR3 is TGTGCCAGCAGCTCCTATCCGGGACTAGCTCCTTACAATGAGCAGTTCTTC. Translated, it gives CASSSYPGLAPYNEQFF.

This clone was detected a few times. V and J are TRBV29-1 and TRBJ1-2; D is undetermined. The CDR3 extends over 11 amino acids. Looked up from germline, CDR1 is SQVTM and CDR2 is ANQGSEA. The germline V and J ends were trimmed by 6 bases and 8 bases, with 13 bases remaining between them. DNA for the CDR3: TGCAGCGTGCTTGAGGGCCTCGGCTACACCTTC. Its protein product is CSVLEGLGYTF.

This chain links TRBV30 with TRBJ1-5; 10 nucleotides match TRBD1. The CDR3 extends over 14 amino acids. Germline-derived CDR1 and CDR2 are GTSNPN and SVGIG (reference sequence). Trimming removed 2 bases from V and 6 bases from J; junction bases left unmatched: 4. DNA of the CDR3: TGTGCCTGGAGTCCCGGGACAGGGGCTCAGCCCCAGCATTTT. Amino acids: CAWSPGTGAQPQHF.

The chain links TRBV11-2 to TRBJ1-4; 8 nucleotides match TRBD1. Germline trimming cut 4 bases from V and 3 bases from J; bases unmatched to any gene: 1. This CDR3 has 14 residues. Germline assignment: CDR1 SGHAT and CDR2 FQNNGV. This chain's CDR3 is CASSSTGANEKLFF. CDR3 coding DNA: TGTGCCAGCAGCTCGACAGGGGCTAATGAAAAACTGTTTTTT.

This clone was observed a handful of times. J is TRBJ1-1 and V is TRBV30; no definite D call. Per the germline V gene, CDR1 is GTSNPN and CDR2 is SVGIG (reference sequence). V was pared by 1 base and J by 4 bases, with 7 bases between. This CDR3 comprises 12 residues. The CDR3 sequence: CAWSAGFTEAFF. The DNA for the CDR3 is TGTGCCTGGAGTGCAGGTTTCACTGAAGCTTTCTTT.